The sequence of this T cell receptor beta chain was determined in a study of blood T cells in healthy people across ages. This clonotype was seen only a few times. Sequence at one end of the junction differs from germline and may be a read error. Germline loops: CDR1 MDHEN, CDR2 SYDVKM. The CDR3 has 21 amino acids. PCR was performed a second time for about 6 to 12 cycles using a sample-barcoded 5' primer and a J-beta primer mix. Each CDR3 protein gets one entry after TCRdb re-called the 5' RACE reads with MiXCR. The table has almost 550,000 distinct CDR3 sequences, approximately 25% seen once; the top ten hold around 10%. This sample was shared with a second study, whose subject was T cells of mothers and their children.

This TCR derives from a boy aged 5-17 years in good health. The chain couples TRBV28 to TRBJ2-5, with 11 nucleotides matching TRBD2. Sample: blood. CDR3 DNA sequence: TGTGCCAGCAGTTCCCCCAAAGGGGGGCTGCTAGCGGGAGGCCTTCCAGAGACCCGGTACTTC. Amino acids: CASSSPKGGLLAGGLPETRYF.